The T cell receptor beta chain under discussion was sequenced for a study of cytotoxic CD8 clonotypes in ibrutinib-treated CLL (dated by TCRdb to the early 2020s). As for the study more broadly: The cohort included around 15 treatment-naive and ten to twelve relapsed/refractory patients; about 18 were IGHV unmutated. Cryopreserved peripheral blood mononuclear cells were obtained prior to treatment, at the time of response, and at either disease progression or sustained remission. Response samples were obtained after a median of around 11 months of treatment, with a range of about 6 to 36 months. Samples averaged roughly 280,000 productive templates and 94,082 productive rearrangements. All remission and progressive disease samples were collected while patients were still receiving ibrutinib. Longitudinal samples were available for about 30% of the roughly 86 trial participants. Responses were partial in approximately 24 patients and complete in 2; after median about 5.5 years follow-up, about 14 stayed in remission and some twelve progressed.

Findings and caveats that apply to the study as a whole: Public clonotypes were found to be uncommon and were observed to contract or remain stable during treatment; the increase in clonality was shown to reflect expansion of private clonotypes at ibrutinib response. Baseline clonality was found to be higher than that of age-matched healthy donors and was strongly correlated with circulating CD8+ T-cell counts. Sampling times were not matched between patients in sustained remission and patients whose disease was progressing, and lymph node repertoires were not examined. An increase in clonality was observed at ibrutinib response, with clonality remaining stable during sustained remission and falling back toward baseline at progression.

As regards this clone: Its antigen has not been determined. Base quality data are lacking; no much larger clone is found one base away.

Each clonotype received, on average, roughly 9.6x coverage in deep resolution sequencing performed on a MiSeq, where the target depth lay between 1 in 1 million and 1 in 200,000 T cells. The immunoSEQ hsTCRB Kit was used to generate TCR beta libraries. For the original study's pipeline: ImmunoSEQ Data Assistant and ImmunoSEQ Analyzer were used for data analysis, and V, D and J genes were assigned according to IMGT definitions. Clonality, which ranges from 0 to 1, was calculated as one minus the normalized Shannon entropy of productive rearrangement frequencies. Public clonotype analysis was restricted to overrepresented clonotypes comprising at least 0.05% of each patient's repertoire. Repertoires from roughly 13 age-matched healthy donors in immuneACCESS were used as clonality controls. TCRdb's version of the immuneACCESS table is confined to in-frame rearrangements and falls short of the full clone set. An unresolved V gene accounts for under half of the shortfall where checked; the remainder is of unknown origin. D and trimming were read from the DNA, whereas the V and J calls and clone size are those reported in that table. In this sample the table shows approximately 92,000 clones, roughly three quarters of which occur a single time. In total, the top ten clones hold roughly 24% of the sample.

The time point label corresponds to: approximately 25 months on ibrutinib. For TCR beta library preparation, about 2 micrograms of genomic DNA were isolated from cryopreserved PBMCs. Longitudinal blood samples from CLL patients receiving ibrutinib monotherapy were subjected to high-throughput TCR beta sequencing. The patients were enrolled in a single-center, open-label phase 2 trial of ibrutinib monotherapy. The germline V gene (reference sequence) sets CDR1 to SEHNR and CDR2 to FQNEAQ. From V the trimming removes 2 bases and from J it removes 5 bases, while the gene matches leave 5 bases of the junction unaccounted for. Reading from cysteine to phenylalanine, the CDR3 counts 16 amino acids. Solely the CDR3 DNA is kept, with 48 bases framed from the first base.

The input for sequencing was PBMCs, taken after 24 months of ibrutinib treatment. This receptor was identified in a human donor with chronic lymphocytic leukemia. The V gene is TRBV7-9 and the J gene is TRBJ2-2; 10 bases in the middle match TRBD2. The CDR3 region reads CASSLIVTSGTGELFF. The nucleotide sequence is TGTGCCAGCAGCTTAATTGTGACTAGCGGGACCGGGGAGCTGTTTTTT.